These T cell receptor beta chains were read from a single sample in a study of long-term antiretroviral therapy in people with HIV. Method: immunoSEQ multiplex PCR; TCRdb's copy keeps in-frame clones and lacks some. The sample shows under 45,000 clones, roughly nine tenths of them seen only once. The source was unsorted PBMCs, collected 1.2 years after starting antiretroviral therapy. These receptors all stem from a woman between 45 and 65 years old with HIV. The CDR3 runs from the conserved cysteine through the conserved F or W. The D gene is left open where the match is weak. Expanded clones get a size class; other rows say once, few or many, or leave the size out.

j_call clone_size v_call d_call cdr3_length cdr3_aa cdr3_nt
TRBJ2-1 NA TRBV9 NA 14 CASSVGGIYNEQFF TGTGCCAGCAGCGTAGGAGGGATCTACAATGAGCAGTTCTTC
TRBJ1-4 NA TRBV18 NA 13 CASSPQLGEKLFF TGTGCCAGCTCCCCACAGCTAGGTGAAAAACTGTTTTTT
TRBJ1-3 once TRBV25-1 NA 11 CASSYLNTIYF TGTGCCAGCAGTTATCTAAACACCATATATTTT
TRBJ1-1 NA TRBV9 NA 20 CASSVALGKVFDACNTEAFF TGTGCCAGCAGCGTAGCCCTGGGCAAGGTTTTTGACGCCTGTAACACTGAAGCTTTCTTT
TRBJ1-4 NA TRBV7-9 TRBD1 17 CASSSGGTAVTNEKLFF TGTGCCAGCAGCTCAGGGGGAACGGCGGTGACAAATGAAAAACTGTTTTTT
TRBJ2-5 NA TRBV6-5 NA 15 CASRHRGRVQETQYF TGTGCCAGCAGACACCGGGGAAGGGTACAAGAGACCCAGTACTTC
TRBJ1-1 few TRBV12-5 NA 15 CASDRAGFGDTEAFF TGTGCTAGTGACCGGGCAGGGTTTGGGGACACTGAAGCTTTCTTT
TRBJ2-3 NA TRBV7-2 NA 14 CASSLAGRVDTQYF TGTGCCAGCAGCTTAGCGGGCCGGGTGGATACGCAGTATTTT
TRBJ2-1 NA TRBV4-1 TRBD2 18 CASSQVAGGTGSYNEQFF TGCGCCAGCAGCCAAGTAGCGGGGGGGACGGGCTCCTACAATGAGCAGTTCTTC
TRBJ2-6 NA TRBV7-8 NA 19 CASSLYLGTVSSGANVLTF TGTGCCAGCAGCCTATATCTTGGGACGGTGAGCTCTGGGGCCAACGTCCTGACTTTC
TRBJ2-1 NA TRBV10-3 NA 14 CAISGAGAYNEQFF TGTGCCATCAGTGGAGCAGGAGCCTACAATGAGCAGTTCTTC
TRBJ2-2 once TRBV7-9 NA 13 CASLDTNTGELFF TGTGCCAGCCTCGATACGAACACCGGGGAGCTGTTTTTT
TRBJ2-1 NA TRBV7-8 NA 15 CASSLDGTPYNEQFF TGTGCCAGCAGCTTAGATGGGACTCCCTACAATGAGCAGTTCTTC
TRBJ1-1 NA TRBV5-1 NA 14 CASSLRGDGTEAFF TGCGCCAGCAGCTTGAGGGGTGACGGAACTGAAGCTTTCTTT
TRBJ1-1 NA TRBV6-5 TRBD1 14 CASRSLTGANWAFF TGTGCCAGCAGGTCCCTGACAGGGGCCAATTGGGCTTTCTTT
TRBJ2-1 NA TRBV11-2 NA 17 CASSLDRGGGTDNEQFF TGTGCCAGCAGCTTAGATCGAGGCGGGGGGACAGACAATGAGCAGTTCTTC